The T cell receptor beta chain under discussion was sequenced for a study of spatial heterogeneity in lung cancer (dated by TCRdb to the late 2010s). Regarding the study in general: More beta-chain than alpha-chain transcripts were consistently detected, likely reflecting higher beta-chain transcript abundance. In the raw uncorrected reads, each unique combination of TCR and UMI appeared on average more than ten times. The study quantitatively compared TCR alpha and beta repertoires across multiple tumor regions, matched nontumor lung and blood in non-small cell lung cancer. TCR repertoire features were related to nonsynonymous mutation counts determined by whole-exome sequencing of tumor tissue. At surgery, both alpha and beta chains were TCR-sequenced in fewer than 250 tumor regions, fewer than 85 matched nontumor lung samples and 50 to 60 PBMC samples. The full study reports these points: Additional single-cell paired TCR alpha and beta sequencing was considered necessary to confirm, at a functional level, the hypothesis that regional TCRs recognize regional mutations. Ubiquitous expanded tumor TCRs were found in blood more often at tumor resection than at routine follow-up.

The V end loses 3 bases and the J end loses 5 bases, and a stretch of 18 bases separates them. The CDR3 contains 16 residues, cysteine and phenylalanine counted. The only DNA kept is the CDR3, 48 bases in frame from the first base. From the germline V gene, CDR1 is SGDLS and CDR2 is YYNGEE. The library was built by means of 5' RACE. These reads were obtained on a NextSeq 500. In the TCR library protocol, a unique molecular identifier was attached to each TCR cDNA molecule so that PCR and sequencing errors could be corrected. The study's processing was this. Decombinator tools were used for TCR identification, UMI-based error correction and CDR3 extraction. TCRs above a frequency of 2 per 1,000, corresponding to the top 1% of the tumor frequency distribution, were defined as expanded. Rényi diversity was computed with the R vegan package after subsampling each repertoire 100 times to 5,000 TCRs. To build CDR3 similarity networks, amino acid triplet string-kernel similarity was used, and CDR3s were connected when their pairwise similarity was above 0.82. TCRdb ran its own pipeline on the public reads, namely fastp trimming at Q25 and MiXCR clone calling, and kept in-frame beta chains. Entries are consolidated by CDR3 protein sequence, retaining the most common genes and DNA. For this entry, the V and J calls and clone size follow TCRdb and not the study's own pipeline. The table for this sample lists about 82,000 distinct CDR3 sequences; about 12% of them were counted only once. 4.6% of the sample belongs to the ten largest clones.

This clonotype was counted only a few times. Its antigen target is currently unknown. The input lacks base qualities; no much larger clone sits a single base away. What this sample's time point label stands for: sample taken at primary tumor resection. TCR sequencing used whole RNA extracted from tumor and nontumor lung tissue, or from cryopreserved PBMC samples, without cell sorting. Donors were some 67 patients with early-stage, untreated non-small cell lung cancer from the lung TRACERx cohort. A patient was chosen for TCR sequencing only when enough RNA was available from at least two tumor regions.

The sequence derives from a male donor with early-stage non-small cell lung cancer. The material sequenced was PBMCs, taken at surgery. Recombination linked TRBV9 to TRBJ2-1; the D gene is possibly TRBD2, with 7 bases matching. CDR3 sequence: CASSGGQGGGHNEQFF. In nucleotides, the sequence is TGTGCCAGCAGCGGCGGTCAGGGCGGGGGCCACAATGAGCAGTTCTTC.